This T cell receptor (beta chain) is from a study of T cells expressing NK-cell markers. On the study more broadly: Among eight sequenced donors, seven carried HCMV seropositivity while one was seronegative.

Points from the study as a whole: These clonotypes, the leaders elsewhere, also led the CD3+CD56-NKG2C+ fraction in four donors. HCMV specificity was not established for the expanded NKG2C+ T cell clones.

As to this clonotype: The antigen is undetermined.

Generation of TCR beta cDNA was performed by 5'RACE template switching incorporating UMIs. TCRdb reprocessed the 5' RACE reads; each CDR3 protein has one entry and no DNA is given. The listing contains 200,000 to 300,000 distinct CDR3 sequences. Per germline, CDR1 MNHNS and CDR2 SASEGT. CDR3 length: 17 amino acids. The clonotype comes from a man aged 18 to 30 in good health. The sequencing sample was made of blood T cells: a sorted CD56 or NKG2C T cell subset, CD4+ or CD8+ T cells, or bulk PBMC T cells (not recorded which). The V gene is TRBV6-1, the J gene TRBJ2-1; TCRdb selects TRBD2, and the lack of DNA leaves this call unchecked. CDR3 in amino acids: CASSRPITSGNYNEQFF.